The 6 T cell receptor beta chains reported below all come from one sample, sequenced in a study of cytomegalovirus exposure and HLA in healthy donors. The table came from immunoSEQ multiplex PCR; TCRdb's copy has only in-frame clones and leaves some out. The repertoire has 150,000 to 200,000 clones, roughly 84% of them found once; the top ten carry about 7%. The specimen sequenced was PBMCs. All receptors come from a man aged 18 to 30 in good health and CMV-seropositive.

J is TRBJ2-2 and V is TRBV11-2; tentative D call: TRBD1 (6 bases). Germline lookup yields CDR1 SGHAT and CDR2 FQNNGV. V dropped 2 bases and J dropped 6 bases, with 13 bases sitting between them. The CDR3 is 15 amino acids. The CDR3 spells CASSLITGISGELFF. CDR3 DNA: TGTGCCAGCAGCTTAATAACAGGGATTTCCGGGGAGCTGTTTTTT.

V and J are TRBV9 and TRBJ2-1; 7 nucleotides match TRBD2. After removal of 0 bases from V and 2 bases from J, the junction contained 2 bases not matched to a gene. This CDR3 has 15 residues. CDR1 and CDR2 from the germline V gene are SGDLS and YYNGEE. CDR3 in amino acids: CASSVGTSPYNEQFF. DNA for the CDR3: TGTGCCAGCAGCGTAGGGACTAGTCCCTACAATGAGCAGTTCTTC.

The chain combines TRBV7-7 with TRBJ2-2, with 9 bases that match TRBD2. In germline, CDR1 is SSHAT, CDR2 FNYEAQ (reference sequence). The junction had 2 bases not matched to a gene; V was cut back by 5 bases and J by 1 base. This CDR3 is built from 15 residues. The CDR3 nucleotides are TGTGCCAGCAGCCCGACTAGCGGGAACACCGGGGAGCTGTTTTTT. Residues: CASSPTSGNTGELFF.

This chain links TRBV6-1 with TRBJ2-7; possible D gene TRBD1, 6 bases. V was shortened by 6 bases and J by 3 bases, with 9 bases between the two germline ends. From germline, CDR1 is MNHNS and CDR2 SASEGT. This CDR3 contains 12 residues. The CDR3 DNA reads TGTGCCAGCAGACTGGACAGCTACGAGCAGTACTTC. It yields the protein CASRLDSYEQYF.

This clone was observed a single time. This chain links TRBV6-6 with TRBJ2-3; TRBD2 matches at 7 bases. Germline V gene lookup returns CDR1 MNHNY and CDR2 SVGAGI (reference sequence). This CDR3 spans 12 amino acids. The V segment lost 8 bases and the J segment 4 bases; nucleotides outside the gene matches: 3. The CDR3, as DNA: TGTGCCAGCCGTCGGGGGGCAGATACGCAGTATTTT. Its protein product is CASRRGADTQYF.

This clone has only one observation. This rearrangement joins TRBV9 to TRBJ2-7; possible D gene TRBD1, 6 bases. The germline V gene has CDR1 SGDLS and CDR2 YYNGEE. The CDR3 consists of 14 residues. V was pared by 8 bases and J by 0 bases, with 15 bases between. In nucleotides, the CDR3 is TGTGCCAGACAAACAAGGGGGAGCTCCTACGAGCAGTACTTC. It encodes CARQTRGSSYEQYF.